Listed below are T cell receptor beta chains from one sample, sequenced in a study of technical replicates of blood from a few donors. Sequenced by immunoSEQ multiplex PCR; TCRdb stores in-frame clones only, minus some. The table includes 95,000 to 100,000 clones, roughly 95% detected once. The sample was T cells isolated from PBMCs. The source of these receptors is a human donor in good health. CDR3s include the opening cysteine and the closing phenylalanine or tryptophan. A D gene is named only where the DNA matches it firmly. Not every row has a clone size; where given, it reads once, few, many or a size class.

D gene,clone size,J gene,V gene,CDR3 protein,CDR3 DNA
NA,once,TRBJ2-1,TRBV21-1,CASSKTRQGVSNEQFF,TGTGCCAGCAGCAAAACCCGACAGGGGGTCAGCAATGAGCAGTTCTTC
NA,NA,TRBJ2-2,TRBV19,CASSIVPGNTGELFF,TGTGCCAGTAGTATCGTTCCAGGTAACACCGGGGAGCTGTTTTTT
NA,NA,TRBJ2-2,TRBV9,CASSVASVNTGELFF,TGTGCCAGCAGCGTAGCCTCAGTAAACACCGGGGAGCTGTTTTTT
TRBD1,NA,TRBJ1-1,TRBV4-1,CASSQFGQGAPANTEAFF,TGCGCCAGCAGCCAGTTTGGACAGGGGGCTCCCGCGAACACTGAAGCTTTCTTT
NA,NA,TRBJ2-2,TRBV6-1,CAWSSGNTGELFF,TGTGCCTGGTCAAGCGGGAACACCGGGGAGCTGTTTTTT
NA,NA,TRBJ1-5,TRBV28,CASSLWARVRQPQHF,TGTGCCAGCAGTTTATGGGCCCGGGTTAGGCAGCCCCAGCATTTT
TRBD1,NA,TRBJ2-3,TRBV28,CASSLVRTGMGTDTQYF,TGTGCCAGCAGTTTAGTTCGGACAGGGATGGGCACAGATACGCAGTATTTT
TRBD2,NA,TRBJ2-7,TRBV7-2,CASRATSGSIHEQYF,TGTGCCAGCAGAGCGACTAGCGGGAGCATCCACGAGCAGTACTTC
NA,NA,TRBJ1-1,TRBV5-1,CASSLERGREAFF,TGCGCCAGCAGCTTGGAGAGGGGGAGAGAAGCTTTCTTT
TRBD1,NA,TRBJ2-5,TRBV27,CASSGTGGRETQYF,TGTGCCAGCAGTGGGACAGGGGGCCGAGAGACCCAGTACTTC
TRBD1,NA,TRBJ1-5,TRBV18,CASSGGQGVNQPQHF,TGTGCCAGCTCAGGAGGACAGGGGGTAAATCAGCCCCAGCATTTT
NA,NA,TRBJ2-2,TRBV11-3,CASSLLNGLQGWGTGELFF,TGTGCCAGCAGCTTATTAAACGGGCTGCAGGGTTGGGGCACCGGGGAGCTGTTTTTT
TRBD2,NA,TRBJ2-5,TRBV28,CASSRGTSGYQETQYF,TGTGCCAGCAGCCGCGGGACTAGCGGTTACCAAGAGACCCAGTACTTC
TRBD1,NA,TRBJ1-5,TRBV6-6,CASSYHSGQGNQPQHF,TGTGCCAGCAGTTACCATAGCGGACAGGGAAATCAGCCCCAGCATTTT
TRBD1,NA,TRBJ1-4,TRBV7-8,CASSLPGQTTNEKLFF,TGTGCCAGCAGCTTGCCGGGACAGACAACTAATGAAAAACTGTTTTTT
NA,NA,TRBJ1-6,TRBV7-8,CASSPREGLLSPVYNSPLHF,TGTGCCAGCAGCCCAAGGGAGGGGCTCCTATCCCCGGTTTATAATTCACCCCTCCACTTT
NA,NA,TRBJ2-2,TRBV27,CASSLSRQGGIGELFF,TGTGCCAGCAGTTTGTCTCGGCAGGGGGGCATCGGGGAGCTGTTTTTT
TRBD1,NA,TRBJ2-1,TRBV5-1,CASSRGTGHNEQFF,TGCGCCAGCAGCCGAGGGACAGGGCACAATGAGCAGTTCTTC
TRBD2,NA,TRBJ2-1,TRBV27,CASSLAGARGSNEQFF,TGTGCCAGCAGTTTAGCGGGAGCTAGAGGATCCAATGAGCAGTTCTTC
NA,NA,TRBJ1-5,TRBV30,CAWSTGVGNQPQHF,TGTGCCTGGAGTACGGGGGTTGGAAATCAGCCCCAGCATTTT
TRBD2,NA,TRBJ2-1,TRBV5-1,CASSLGASGDYNEQFF,TGCGCCAGCAGCTTGGGAGCTAGCGGCGATTACAATGAGCAGTTCTTC
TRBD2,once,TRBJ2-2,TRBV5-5,CASSPGLAYKTNTGELFF,TGTGCCAGCAGCCCGGGACTAGCCTACAAGACTAACACCGGGGAGCTGTTTTTT
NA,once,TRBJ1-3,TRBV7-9,CASSLAGADTIYF,TGTGCCAGCAGCTTAGCAGGGGCGGACACCATATATTTT
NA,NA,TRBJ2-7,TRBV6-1,CASSERFSSEQYF,TGTGCCAGCAGTGAAAGGTTTAGCTCCGAGCAGTACTTC
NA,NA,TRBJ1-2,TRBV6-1,CASSETADYGYTF,TGTGCCAGCAGTGAAACAGCTGACTATGGCTACACCTTC
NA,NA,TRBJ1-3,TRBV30,CAWTSRGNTIYF,TGTGCCTGGACTTCGCGTGGAAACACCATATATTTT
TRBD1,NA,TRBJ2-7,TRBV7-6,CASSLVSGGTYEQYF,TGTGCCAGCAGCTTAGTTTCAGGGGGCACCTACGAGCAGTACTTC
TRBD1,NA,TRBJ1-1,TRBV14,CASSQDIDRVTFF,TGTGCCAGCAGCCAAGATATTGACAGGGTGACTTTCTTT
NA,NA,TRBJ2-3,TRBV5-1,CASSLLGGSGSPDTQYF,TGCGCCAGCAGCTTGTTGGGAGGTTCCGGGAGCCCAGATACGCAGTATTTT
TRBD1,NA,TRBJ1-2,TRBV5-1,CASYGTGLAGYTF,TGCGCCAGTTATGGGACAGGGTTGGCTGGCTACACCTTC
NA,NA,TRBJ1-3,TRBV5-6,CASSLAGQGKNTIYF,TGTGCCAGCAGCTTGGCCGGTCAGGGTAAAAACACCATATATTTT